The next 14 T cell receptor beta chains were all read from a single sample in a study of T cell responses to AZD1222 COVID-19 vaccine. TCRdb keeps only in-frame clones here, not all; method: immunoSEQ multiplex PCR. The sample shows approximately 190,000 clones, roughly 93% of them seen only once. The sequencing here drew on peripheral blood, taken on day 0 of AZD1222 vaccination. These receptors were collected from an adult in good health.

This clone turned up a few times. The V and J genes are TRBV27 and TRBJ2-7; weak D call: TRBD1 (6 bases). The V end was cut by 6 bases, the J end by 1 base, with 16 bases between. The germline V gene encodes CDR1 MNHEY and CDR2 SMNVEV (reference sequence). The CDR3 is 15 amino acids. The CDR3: CASRNRAGASYEQYF. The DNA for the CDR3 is TGTGCCAGCAGGAACAGGGCCGGGGCTTCCTACGAGCAGTACTTC.

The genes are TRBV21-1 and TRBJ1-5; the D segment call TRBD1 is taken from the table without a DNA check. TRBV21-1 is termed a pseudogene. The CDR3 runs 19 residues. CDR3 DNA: TGTGCCAGCAGCAAAGGGGGACAGGGGAGATTGCTACTAAATCAGCCCCAGCATTTT. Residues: CASSKGGQGRLLLNQPQHF.

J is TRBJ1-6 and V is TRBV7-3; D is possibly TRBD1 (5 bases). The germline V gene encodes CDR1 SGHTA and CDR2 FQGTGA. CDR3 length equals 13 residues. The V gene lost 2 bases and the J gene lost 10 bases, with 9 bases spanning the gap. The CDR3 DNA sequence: TGTGCCAGCAGCTTAGGGGGGTGGTCACCCCTCCACTTT. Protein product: CASSLGGWSPLHF. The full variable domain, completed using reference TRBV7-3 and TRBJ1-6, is GAGVSQTPSNKVTEKGKYVELRCDPISGHTALYWYRQSLGQGPEFLIYFQGTGAADDSGLPNDRFFAVRPEGSVSTLKIQRTERGDSAVYLCASSLGGWSPLHFGNGTRLTVT.

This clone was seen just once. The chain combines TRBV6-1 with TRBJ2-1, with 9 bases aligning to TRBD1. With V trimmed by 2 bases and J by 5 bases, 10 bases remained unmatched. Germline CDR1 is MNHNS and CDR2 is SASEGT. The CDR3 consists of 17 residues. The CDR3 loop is CASSEHPRTGDHNEQFF. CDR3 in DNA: TGTGCCAGCAGTGAACACCCCAGGACAGGGGACCACAATGAGCAGTTCTTC.

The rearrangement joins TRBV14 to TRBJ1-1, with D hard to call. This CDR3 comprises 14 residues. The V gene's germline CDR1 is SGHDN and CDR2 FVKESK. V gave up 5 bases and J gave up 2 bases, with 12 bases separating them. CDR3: CASSLRTTNTEAFF. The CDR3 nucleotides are TGTGCCAGCAGCTTAAGGACCACTAACACTGAAGCTTTCTTT.

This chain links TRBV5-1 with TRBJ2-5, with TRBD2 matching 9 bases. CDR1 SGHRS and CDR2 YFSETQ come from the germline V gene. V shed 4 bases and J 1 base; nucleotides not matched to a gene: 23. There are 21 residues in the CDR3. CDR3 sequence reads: CASSTGQLPGLAVAFQETQYF. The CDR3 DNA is TGCGCCAGCAGCACGGGACAGCTCCCGGGACTAGCAGTGGCTTTCCAAGAGACCCAGTACTTC.

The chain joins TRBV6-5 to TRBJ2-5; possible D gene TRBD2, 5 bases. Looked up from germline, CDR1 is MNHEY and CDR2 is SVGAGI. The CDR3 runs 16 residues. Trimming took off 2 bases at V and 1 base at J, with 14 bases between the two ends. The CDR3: CASSYTELRGQETQYF. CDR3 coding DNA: TGTGCCAGCAGTTACACCGAATTACGGGGCCAAGAGACCCAGTACTTC.

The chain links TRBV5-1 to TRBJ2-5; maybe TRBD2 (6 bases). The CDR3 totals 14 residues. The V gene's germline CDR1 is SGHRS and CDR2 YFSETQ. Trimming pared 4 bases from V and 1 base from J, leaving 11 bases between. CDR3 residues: CASSVSGAQETQYF. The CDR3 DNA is TGCGCCAGCAGCGTCTCGGGAGCCCAAGAGACCCAGTACTTC.

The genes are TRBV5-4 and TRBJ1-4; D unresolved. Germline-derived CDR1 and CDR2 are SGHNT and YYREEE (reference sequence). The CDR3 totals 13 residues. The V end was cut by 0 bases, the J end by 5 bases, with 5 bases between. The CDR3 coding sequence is TGTGCCAGCAGCTTGGACGGGAATGAAAAACTGTTTTTT. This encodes CASSLDGNEKLFF. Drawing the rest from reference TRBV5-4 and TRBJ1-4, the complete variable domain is ETGVTQSPTHLIKTRGQQVTLRCSSQSGHNTVSWYQQALGQGPQFIFQYYREEENGRGNFPPRFSGLQFPNYSSELNVNALELDDSALYLCASSLDGNEKLFFGSGTQLSVL.

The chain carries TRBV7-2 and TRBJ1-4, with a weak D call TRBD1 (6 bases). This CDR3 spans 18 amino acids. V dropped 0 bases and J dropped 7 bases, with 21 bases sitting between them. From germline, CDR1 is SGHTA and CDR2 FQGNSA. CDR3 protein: CASSLAGGNVFSREKLFF. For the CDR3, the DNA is TGTGCCAGCAGCTTAGCAGGGGGTAATGTCTTCTCGCGTGAAAAACTGTTTTTT.

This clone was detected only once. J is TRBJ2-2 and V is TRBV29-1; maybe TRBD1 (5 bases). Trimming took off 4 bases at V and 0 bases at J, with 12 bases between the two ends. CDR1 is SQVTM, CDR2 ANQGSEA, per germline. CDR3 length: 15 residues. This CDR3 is CSVVKGSANTGELFF. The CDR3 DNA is TGCAGCGTTGTGAAGGGGTCGGCGAACACCGGGGAGCTGTTTTTT.

The CDR3 nucleotides read TGCGCCAGCAGCCAGAGGACAGGTGCCCTCATGGCTAATGAAAAACTGTTTTTT. Its translation: CASSQRTGALMANEKLFF. The rearrangement uses TRBV4-1 and TRBJ1-4, with 7 bases matching TRBD1. CDR3 length: 18 amino acids. CDR1 and CDR2 from the germline V gene are MGHRA and YSYEKL. The V gene end was trimmed by 3 bases and the J gene end by 3 bases; junction bases not matched to a gene: 13.

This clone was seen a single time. The CDR3 region has the DNA TGTGCCAGCAGTTACCTAGTGGGCAGCCAAGAGACCCAGTACTTC. Protein sequence: CASSYLVGSQETQYF. V and J are TRBV6-2 or TRBV6-3 and TRBJ2-5; D uncertain. CDR3 size: 15 residues. V was clipped by 2 bases and J by 1 base, with 11 bases between them. CDR1 and CDR2 (germline): MNHEY, SVGEGT.

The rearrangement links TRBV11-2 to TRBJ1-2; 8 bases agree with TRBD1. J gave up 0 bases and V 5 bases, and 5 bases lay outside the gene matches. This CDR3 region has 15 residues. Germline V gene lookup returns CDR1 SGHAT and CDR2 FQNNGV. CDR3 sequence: CASSQPGQANYGYTF. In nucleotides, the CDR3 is TGTGCCAGCAGCCAACCGGGACAGGCTAACTATGGCTACACCTTC.